Listed here are 2 T cell receptor beta chains from one sample, sequenced in a study of vaccination effects on CD4 cells after COVID-19. The assay was immunoSEQ multiplex PCR, and TCRdb's table has in-frame clones only and misses some. The top ten hold about 16% of the sample, which has some 30,000 clones, 74% seen once. Cultured cells yielded isolated CD4+ T cells after 10 days. Subjects were given two BNT162b2 or mRNA-1273 vaccine doses. No antigen has been assigned to these receptors. The specimen comprised CD4+ T cells from PBMCs cultured without peptide, sampled after COVID-19 vaccination. The receptors stem from a human donor who received a COVID-19 vaccine.

This clone was counted only a few times. This chain links TRBV7-2 with TRBJ1-2; 8 positions match TRBD1. Trimming took 5 bases from V and 8 from J; bases not matched to a gene: 10. The CDR3 is made up of 14 amino acids. Germline CDR1 and CDR2: SGHTA and FQGNSA. CDR3 region: CASSPWTGTDGYTF. The CDR3 coding sequence is TGTGCCAGCAGCCCCTGGACAGGGACTGACGGCTACACCTTC.

The table lists this clone with a few counts. The gene calls are TRBV19 and TRBJ1-5, with unresolved D. V was trimmed by 1 base and J by 1 base, leaving 5 bases between them. This CDR3 comprises 14 residues. Looked up from germline, CDR1 is LNHDA and CDR2 is SQIVND (reference sequence). CDR3 sequence: CASSIVYSNQPQHF. CDR3 nucleotide sequence: TGTGCCAGTAGTATAGTGTACAGCAATCAGCCCCAGCATTTT.